These T cell receptor beta chains were read from a single sample in a study of blood T cells in healthy people across ages. TCRdb ran MiXCR on the 5' RACE reads and lists one entry per CDR3 protein. The sample contains around 1,600,000 distinct CDR3 sequences, about 42% of which appear only once. The sequenced material came from blood. The origin of the receptors is a woman between 18 and 29 years old in good health. CDR3s include the opening cysteine and the closing phenylalanine or tryptophan. A D gene is named only where the DNA matches it firmly. Size is stated for part of the rows, as once, few or many counts, or as a class when the clone is expanded.

TRBD2,TRBJ2-3,TRBV4-1,.,CANSQDPKRGGRTDTQYF,TGCGCCAACAGCCAAGATCCCAAGCGGGGGGGCCGCACAGATACGCAGTATTTT
.,TRBJ2-1,TRBV21-1,.,CASSPCGRAVEQFF,TGTGCCAGCAGCCCTTGCGGGAGGGCCGTTGAGCAGTTCTTC
TRBD1,TRBJ1-2,TRBV27,few,CASRHTGGYEANYGYTF,TGTGCCAGCAGACATACAGGGGGATATGAAGCTAACTATGGCTACACCTTC
.,TRBJ1-1,TRBV6-5,.,CASSGSGSNGEAFF,TGTGCCAGCAGTGGATCGGGGTCCAACGGTGAAGCTTTCTTT
TRBD1,TRBJ1-4,TRBV27,few,CASSLSRTGTNEKLFF,TGTGCCAGCAGTTTATCCAGGACAGGAACTAATGAAAAACTGTTTTTT
TRBD1,TRBJ2-7,TRBV6-2/TRBV6-3,few,CASRHPGQGSYEQYF,TGTGCCAGCAGACACCCGGGACAGGGATCCTACGAGCAGTACTTC
TRBD1,TRBJ2-4,TRBV29-1,once,CSVLRQGLEIQYF,TGCAGCGTTCTCCGACAGGGCTTGGAAATTCAGTACTTC
.,TRBJ2-5,TRBV24-1,.,CATSEPRDGYNEQYF,TGTGCCACCAGTGAACCTCGGGACGGCTACAATGAGCAGTACTTC
.,TRBJ2-5,TRBV20-1,.,CSARDRYRETQYF,TGCAGTGCCAGGGACCGTTACAGAGAGACCCAGTACTTC
TRBD2,TRBJ2-3,TRBV7-9,.,CASSPVLAGELTDTQYF,TGTGCCAGCAGCCCAGTCTTAGCGGGAGAACTTACAGATACGCAGTATTTT
.,TRBJ1-1,TRBV12-3/TRBV12-4,.,CASSLIRPEAFF,TGTGCCAGCAGTTTAATCCGGCCTGAAGCTTTCTTT
.,TRBJ1-2,TRBV4-1,.,CASSQGTPTYGYTF,TGCGCCAGCAGCCAGGGGACCCCCACCTATGGCTACACCTTC
TRBD1,TRBJ2-5,TRBV29-1,.,CSGGTARYNEQYF,TGCAGCGGGGGGACAGCCCGTTACAATGAGCAGTACTTC
TRBD1,TRBJ2-7,TRBV25-1,many,CASRDRGSYEQYF,TGTGCCAGCCGGGACAGGGGATCCTACGAGCAGTACTTC
TRBD1,TRBJ2-7,TRBV15,few,CATSKQGAPYEQYF,TGTGCCACCAGCAAGCAGGGGGCCCCCTACGAGCAGTACTTC
.,TRBJ1-2,TRBV7-9,.,CASSPQDGQANYGYTF,TGTGCCAGCAGCCCCCAAGACGGACAAGCTAACTATGGCTACACCTTC
.,TRBJ2-1,TRBV6-1,few,CASSEIASSYNEQFF,TGTGCCAGCAGTGAAATTGCGAGCTCCTACAATGAGCAGTTCTTC
TRBD2,TRBJ2-7,TRBV20-1,.,CSANLAGVSYEQYF,TGCAGTGCTAACCTAGCGGGGGTCTCCTACGAGCAGTACTTC
TRBD2,TRBJ2-7,TRBV6-5,.,CASSSLSGSLPQQYF,TGTGCCAGCAGTTCTCTTAGCGGGAGCTTACCGCAGCAGTACTTC
TRBD2,TRBJ2-1,TRBV11-2,few,CASSRRTSGSHEQFF,TGTGCCAGCAGCCGCCGGACTAGCGGGAGTCATGAGCAGTTCTTC
.,TRBJ2-5,TRBV12-3/TRBV12-4,.,CASRSGPNPQETQYF,TGTGCCAGCAGATCTGGACCTAATCCACAAGAGACCCAGTACTTC
TRBD1,TRBJ1-2,TRBV5-1,few,CASSLWTGPGTNYGYTF,TGCGCCAGCAGCTTGTGGACAGGACCGGGGACAAACTATGGCTACACCTTC